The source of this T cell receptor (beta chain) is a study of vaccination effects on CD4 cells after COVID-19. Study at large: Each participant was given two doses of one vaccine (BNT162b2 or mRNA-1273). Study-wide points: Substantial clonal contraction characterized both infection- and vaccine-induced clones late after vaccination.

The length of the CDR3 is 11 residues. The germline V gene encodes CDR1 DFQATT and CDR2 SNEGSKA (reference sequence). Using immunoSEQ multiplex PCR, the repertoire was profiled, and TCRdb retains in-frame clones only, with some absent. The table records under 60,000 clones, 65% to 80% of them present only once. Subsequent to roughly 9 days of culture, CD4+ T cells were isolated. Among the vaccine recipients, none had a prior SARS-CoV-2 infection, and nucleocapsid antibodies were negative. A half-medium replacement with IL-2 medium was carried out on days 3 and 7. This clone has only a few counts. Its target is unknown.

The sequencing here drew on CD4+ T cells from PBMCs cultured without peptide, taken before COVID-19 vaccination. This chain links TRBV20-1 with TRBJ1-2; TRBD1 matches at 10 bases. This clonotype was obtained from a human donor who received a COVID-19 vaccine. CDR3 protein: CSGTGASGYTF. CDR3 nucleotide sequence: TGCAGCGGGACAGGGGCTAGTGGCTACACCTTC.